These T cell receptor beta chains were read from a single sample in a study of beta chain features in type 1 diabetes. Sequencing was performed with immunoSEQ multiplex PCR; in TCRdb, only in-frame clones are kept and a portion is missing. The sample carries hundreds of thousands of clones, 13% recorded once. Sequenced sample: naive CD4+ T cells from blood. Receptors originate from a man younger than 35 with type 1 diabetes. Each CDR3 is given with its conserved first and last residue. The D gene is left open where the match is weak. The size field is filled for only some rows; it gives once, few, many or a size class.

v_call,d_call,j_call,clone_size,cdr3_aa,cdr3_nt
TRBV29-1,.,TRBJ1-4,few,CSVSGLSTNEKLFF,TGCAGCGTTTCAGGGTTGTCGACTAATGAAAAACTGTTTTTT
TRBV7-3,.,TRBJ2-1,few,CASSQKTGNEQFF,TGTGCCAGCAGCCAAAAAACAGGGAATGAGCAGTTCTTC
TRBV30,TRBD1,TRBJ1-6,.,CAWDRETNSPLHF,TGTGCCTGGGACAGGGAGACTAATTCACCCCTCCACTTT
TRBV6-6,.,TRBJ1-6,few,CASSNRDPRGSPLHF,TGTGCCAGCAGTAACCGGGACCCACGGGGATCACCCCTCCACTTT
TRBV13,.,TRBJ2-7,few,CASSWSVSYEQYF,TGTGCCAGCAGCTGGTCGGTCTCCTACGAGCAGTACTTC
TRBV29-1,TRBD1,TRBJ2-1,.,CSVDDRYTGVNEQFF,TGCAGCGTCGACGACCGATATACAGGGGTTAATGAGCAGTTCTTC
TRBV7-2,TRBD1,TRBJ1-5,.,CASSSQGGLSNQPQHF,TGTGCCAGCAGTTCCCAGGGGGGACTTAGCAATCAGCCCCAGCATTTT
TRBV2,TRBD2,TRBJ2-1,few,CASSEAAGAIKEQFF,TGTGCCAGCAGTGAAGCAGCGGGGGCCATTAAGGAGCAGTTCTTC
TRBV6-1,.,TRBJ1-1,few,CASSNLGPSNTEAFF,TGTGCCAGCAGTAACCTGGGACCGTCGAACACTGAAGCTTTCTTT
TRBV10-3,.,TRBJ1-1,.,CAIRKGPGEAFF,TGTGCCATCAGGAAGGGGCCCGGAGAAGCTTTCTTT
TRBV30,TRBD1,TRBJ1-5,few,CAWSTQGARQPQHF,TGTGCCTGGAGTACGCAGGGGGCGAGACAGCCCCAGCATTTT
TRBV6-6,TRBD2,TRBJ2-5,few,CASGSGDETQYF,TGTGCCAGCGGGAGCGGGGATGAGACCCAGTACTTC
TRBV4-1,TRBD2,TRBJ2-5,.,CASSHGTSGGSRGETQYF,TGCGCCAGCAGCCATGGGACTAGCGGGGGGTCCCGCGGAGAGACCCAGTACTTC
TRBV6-1,TRBD1,TRBJ2-6,.,CASSEGRWRGGLVSGANVLTF,TGTGCCAGCAGTGAAGGGAGATGGCGAGGGGGCCTTGTCTCTGGGGCCAACGTCCTGACTTTC
TRBV28,.,TRBJ1-5,few,CASSFDSNQPQHF,TGTGCCAGCAGTTTTGATAGCAATCAGCCCCAGCATTTT
TRBV7-6,TRBD1,TRBJ1-2,once,CASSPGQGQRYYGYTF,TGTGCCAGCAGCCCCGGACAGGGGCAGCGGTATTATGGCTACACCTTC
TRBV12-5,.,TRBJ2-2,few,CASGLPPLGELFF,TGTGCTAGTGGTTTGCCCCCGTTAGGGGAGCTGTTTTTT
TRBV15,TRBD2,TRBJ2-7,.,CATSQQGPRLAGGPPRSYEQYF,TGTGCCACCAGTCAGCAGGGACCCCGACTAGCGGGGGGCCCACCCCGCTCCTACGAGCAGTACTTC
TRBV28,.,TRBJ1-1,few,CASSLDGAEAFF,TGTGCCAGCAGTTTAGACGGGGCAGAAGCTTTCTTT
TRBV5-4,TRBD1,TRBJ1-4,.,CASSVSGQGREKLFF,TGTGCCAGCAGCGTCTCGGGACAGGGACGGGAAAAACTGTTTTTT
TRBV7-9,.,TRBJ1-1,few,CASSLIQSTEAFF,TGTGCCAGCAGCTTAATTCAGTCGACTGAAGCTTTCTTT
TRBV20-1,.,TRBJ1-2,.,CSVPSRYGYTF,TGCAGTGTCCCCTCGCGTTATGGCTACACCTTC
TRBV7-8,.,TRBJ2-5,.,CASSLMTGQETQYF,TGTGCCAGCAGCTTAATGACAGGCCAAGAGACCCAGTACTTC
TRBV6-5,.,TRBJ2-3,.,CASTDPGSHTQYF,TGTGCCAGCACCGACCCGGGCTCCCATACGCAGTATTTT
TRBV6-5,.,TRBJ1-1,.,CASSYSKGLPTEAFF,TGTGCCAGCAGTTACTCGAAGGGTCTTCCCACTGAAGCTTTCTTT
TRBV7-8,.,TRBJ1-1,once,CASSFGGRTRKNTEAFF,TGTGCCAGCAGCTTCGGGGGCAGGACCCGAAAGAACACTGAAGCTTTCTTT
TRBV29-1,.,TRBJ1-2,.,CSVGPGNPYGYTF,TGCAGCGTTGGCCCCGGGAACCCCTATGGCTACACCTTC
TRBV30,.,TRBJ1-3,.,CAWSSREGGSLSGNTIYF,TGTGCCTGGAGTTCTCGGGAGGGGGGGAGCCTCTCTGGAAACACCATATATTTT
TRBV6-1,.,TRBJ2-3,.,CASSERDFSTDTQYF,TGTGCCAGCAGTGAACGGGACTTTAGCACAGATACGCAGTATTTT
TRBV10-2,TRBD1,TRBJ1-2,few,CASSPGQAILNYGYTF,TGCGCCAGCAGCCCGGGACAGGCGATACTTAACTATGGCTACACCTTC
TRBV2,.,TRBJ1-2,.,CASSDQGPWGGYTF,TGTGCCAGCAGTGACCAGGGGCCCTGGGGGGGCTACACCTTC
TRBV9,.,TRBJ1-2,.,CASSPARNYGYTF,TGTGCCAGCAGCCCCGCCCGAAACTATGGCTACACCTTC
TRBV19,TRBD1,TRBJ1-2,few,CASSTNRDRTTNYGYTF,TGTGCCAGTAGTACGAACCGGGACAGGACTACCAACTATGGCTACACCTTC
TRBV2,.,TRBJ1-2,few,CASLREYSLGPRVYGYTF,TGTGCCAGCCTTAGGGAGTACAGTCTGGGACCGAGGGTTTATGGCTACACCTTC
TRBV4-1,TRBD1,TRBJ2-7,.,CASSQDRTQGVLHEQYF,TGCGCCAGCAGCCAAGATAGGACACAGGGGGTCCTCCACGAGCAGTACTTC